The 32 T cell receptor beta chains reported below all come from one sample, sequenced in a study of Ad26.COV2.S vaccination and SARS-CoV-2 variants (dated by TCRdb to the early 2020s). The sample's treatment or condition label, decoded: around 19 received Ad26.COV2.S at low or high dose, single or two shots; roughly five received placebo; per-sample allocation not given. For vaccine and placebo recipients, the sequenced repertoires came from samples collected on day 63 after the first injection. The library was produced with the immunoSEQ multiplex PCR assay. Entries here come from immuneACCESS through TCRdb and include only in-frame sequences with V and J called. Some clones fail to appear in such tables; in the studies checked, an unresolved V gene covers under half of the shortfall, and the cause of the remainder is unknown. The sample includes hundreds of thousands of clones, with approximately 88% observed a single time. The top ten hold over 1.3% of the sample.

Source: peripheral blood, taken in a trial of Ad26.COV2.S vaccine versus placebo. These receptors all come from a person aged 18-60 years who received the Ad26.COV2.S COVID-19 vaccine or a placebo.

This chain uses TRBV19 with TRBJ1-5; TRBD1 agrees at 8 bases. Germline loops: CDR1 LNHDA, CDR2 SQIVND (reference sequence). V trimming: 5 bases; J trimming: 1 base; junction bases outside the gene matches: 4. The CDR3 covers 15 residues. The CDR3 protein is CASSPQGASNQPQHF. In DNA form, the CDR3 reads TGTGCCAGTAGTCCGCAGGGGGCAAGCAATCAGCCCCAGCATTTT.

This clone was detected only once. The V and J genes are TRBV3-1 (or the pseudogene TRBV3-2) and TRBJ2-2; D gene unclear. The CDR3 sequence is 13 residues long. V was clipped by 4 bases and J by 5 bases, with 8 bases between them. The V gene's germline CDR1 is LGHDT and CDR2 YNNKEL (reference sequence). Written as DNA, the CDR3 is TGTGCCAGCAGCCCCTCTGGGACCGGGGAGCTGTTTTTT. Translating it yields CASSPSGTGELFF.

The genes are TRBV11-3 and TRBJ2-1, with D maybe TRBD2 (6 bases). With 1 base removed from V and 3 bases from J, the gap between germline ends came to 13 bases. The germline CDR1 and CDR2 sequences are SGHNT and YENEEA. There are 16 residues in the CDR3. CDR3 sequence (DNA): TGTGCCAGCAGCTTAGGTCTAGCGCGTAACTACAATGAGCAGTTCTTC. Translated: CASSLGLARNYNEQFF.

The table lists this clone with a count of one. The CDR3 sequence is CASKRQGLSYEQYF. In nucleotides, the CDR3 is TGTGCCAGCAAGAGACAGGGGCTCTCCTACGAGCAGTACTTC. The rearrangement joins TRBV27 to TRBJ2-7; 8 bases align to TRBD1. The CDR3 spans 14 residues. Germline V CDR1 and CDR2: MNHEY, SMNVEV (reference sequence). The trim removed 7 bases at V and 0 bases at J, leaving 5 bases unmatched.

The rearrangement links TRBV29-1 to TRBJ1-4, with D perhaps TRBD1 (6 bases). V was clipped by 0 bases and J by 5 bases, with 7 bases between them. The CDR3 totals 13 residues. Germline assignment: CDR1 SQVTM and CDR2 ANQGSEA. CDR3 DNA sequence: TGCAGCGTTGAAGATCAGGGGAATGAAAAACTGTTTTTT. Translated, it gives CSVEDQGNEKLFF. The variable domain in full, completed from reference TRBV29-1 and TRBJ1-4, reads SAVISQKPSRDICQRGTSLTIQCQVDSQVTMMFWYRQQPGQSLTLIATANQGSEATYESGFVIDKFPISRPNLTFSTLTVSNMSPEDSSIYLCSVEDQGNEKLFFGSGTQLSVL.

J is TRBJ1-2 and V is TRBV2; 9 positions match TRBD1. The CDR3 contains 14 residues. After removal of 4 bases from V and 6 bases from J, the junction contained 6 bases not matched to a gene. Germline values: CDR1 SNHLY, CDR2 FYNNEI. CDR3 sequence reads: CASSGGQGQDGYTF. DNA for the CDR3: TGTGCCAGCAGTGGAGGACAGGGGCAGGATGGCTACACCTTC.

The chain recombines TRBV5-1 with TRBJ1-4; D is perhaps TRBD1 (5 bases). Trimming removed 6 bases at V and 6 bases at J, with 12 bases between. Germline loops: CDR1 SGHRS, CDR2 YFSETQ. The CDR3 has 13 amino acids. Written as DNA, the CDR3 is TGCGCCAGCAAGTATTTGGGGGATGAAAAACTGTTTTTT. Its translation is CASKYLGDEKLFF.

This clone has ten or more counts. The rearrangement joins TRBV4-1 to TRBJ1-4; 8 nucleotides match TRBD1. Per the germline V gene, CDR1 is MGHRA and CDR2 is YSYEKL. The CDR3 has 16 residues. V shed 0 bases, J shed 5 bases, and the junction held 5 bases outside the gene matches. The CDR3 nucleotides are TGCGCCAGCAGCCAAGATGAATGGGACAGGAATGAAAAACTGTTTTTT. Its translation is CASSQDEWDRNEKLFF.

The rearrangement joins TRBV7-9 to TRBJ2-7; possible D gene TRBD1, 5 bases. V dropped 0 bases and J dropped 6 bases, with 15 bases sitting between them. This CDR3 region has 15 residues. CDR1 and CDR2 from the germline V gene are SEHNR and FQNEAQ (reference sequence). CDR3 in amino acids: CASSLAGNAGIEQYF. The DNA for the CDR3 is TGTGCCAGCAGCTTAGCGGGGAACGCAGGGATCGAGCAGTACTTC.

The V call is TRBV25-1, the J call TRBJ2-5; 11 bases match TRBD1. This CDR3 spans 16 amino acids. V gave up 5 bases and J gave up 4 bases; unmatched junction bases: 9. Per germline, CDR1 MGHDK and CDR2 SYGVNS. The CDR3 DNA is TGTGCCAGCAGTAGTTTTCCGGGACAGGGGGGAGAGACCCAGTACTTC. The encoded protein is CASSSFPGQGGETQYF.

The rearrangement joins TRBV6-5 to TRBJ2-1; TRBD1 matches at 8 bases. V shed 9 bases and J 0 bases; nucleotides not matched to a gene: 4. Germline V gene data show CDR1 as MNHEY and CDR2 as SVGAGI. The CDR3 totals 14 residues. The chain's CDR3 is CASRTGSSYNEQFF. The CDR3 region has the DNA TGTGCCAGTAGGACAGGGAGCTCCTACAATGAGCAGTTCTTC.

This clone was counted at least ten times. The chain uses TRBV5-6 and TRBJ1-5; D possibly corresponds to TRBD1 (6 bases). This CDR3 has 15 residues. V gave up 2 bases and J gave up 2 bases, with 11 bases separating them. The germline V gene encodes CDR1 SGHDT and CDR2 YYEEEE. In DNA form, the CDR3 reads TGTGCCAGCAGCTTACAGGGCCGGGGCAATCAGCCCCAGCATTTT. Its protein product is CASSLQGRGNQPQHF.

This chain links TRBV2 with TRBJ2-3; D call uncertain. The germline V gene has CDR1 SNHLY and CDR2 FYNNEI. This CDR3 region has 16 residues. V shed 5 bases and J shed 2 bases, with 17 bases lying between them. CDR3 residues: CASSTYPRSTTDTQYF. The CDR3 nucleotides read TGTGCCAGCAGTACCTACCCTAGGAGTACCACAGATACGCAGTATTTT.

In the case of this clone: The sample carries other DNA sequences with the same CDR3. The rearrangement uses TRBV20-1 and TRBJ2-3, with D unresolved. Trimming removed 1 base from V and 5 bases from J, with 1 base in between. Germline lookup yields CDR1 DFQATT and CDR2 SNEGSKA (reference sequence). There are 10 residues in the CDR3. DNA of the CDR3: TGCAGTGCTAGAGGAGATACGCAGTATTTT. This codes for CSARGDTQYF.

V usage is TRBV6-2 or TRBV6-3 and J usage is TRBJ1-2, with a tentative D call TRBD1 (6 bases). The CDR3 spans 13 residues. Trimming pared 5 bases from V and 4 bases from J, leaving 11 bases between. Germline V gene lookup returns CDR1 MNHEY and CDR2 SVGEGT. CDR3: CASSPGHAYGYTF. For the CDR3, the DNA is TGTGCCAGCAGTCCGGGACATGCCTATGGCTACACCTTC.

This chain uses TRBV5-1 with TRBJ2-2; maybe TRBD1 (6 bases). The germline V gene has CDR1 SGHRS and CDR2 YFSETQ. Trimming stripped 3 bases from V and 1 base from J, with 13 bases between. This CDR3 spans 16 amino acids. The DNA for the CDR3 is TGCGCCAGCAGCTCCTCCCGGGGACAGAACACCGGGGAGCTGTTTTTT. This codes for CASSSSRGQNTGELFF.

CDR3 residues: CASSRSLGGVDTQYF. The CDR3 DNA reads TGTGCCAGCAGCCGCTCCCTGGGAGGAGTAGATACGCAGTATTTT. The chain has TRBV3-1 (or the pseudogene TRBV3-2) and TRBJ2-3; a possible D gene is TRBD2 (6 bases). V lost 4 bases to trimming and J lost 5 bases, with 16 bases between them. The germline V gene encodes CDR1 LGHDT and CDR2 YNNKEL (reference sequence). This CDR3 spans 15 amino acids.

J is TRBJ2-5 and V is TRBV19; maybe TRBD2 (6 bases). Trimming took 3 bases from V and 2 from J, leaving 16 bases between them. The CDR3 spans 16 residues. CDR1 LNHDA and CDR2 SQIVND come from the germline V gene (reference sequence). The CDR3 sequence: CASSMGVRGLQETQYF. The CDR3 DNA reads as TGTGCCAGTAGTATGGGGGTGCGGGGCCTTCAAGAGACCCAGTACTTC.

The gene calls are TRBV19 and TRBJ2-2; D possibly corresponds to TRBD1 (6 bases). The CDR3 spans 15 residues. Trimming left V 10 bases short and J 2 bases short, with 17 bases between. Germline CDR1 and CDR2: LNHDA and SQIVND (reference sequence). The CDR3 loop is CAISTGPPNTGELFF. The CDR3 DNA reads TGTGCCATTTCCACAGGGCCGCCAAACACCGGGGAGCTGTTTTTT. The full variable domain, in which reference TRBV19 and TRBJ2-2 provide the parts outside the CDR3, is DGGITQSPKYLFRKEGQNVTLSCEQNLNHDAMYWYRQDPGQGLRLIYYSQIVNDFQKGDIAEGYSVSREKKESFPLTVTSAQKNPTAFYLCAISTGPPNTGELFFGEGSRLTVL.

In nucleotides, the CDR3 is TGTGCCACCAGGGTCCGTACCTACGAGCAGTACTTC. This translates into CATRVRTYEQYF. This sequence joins TRBV24-1 and TRBJ2-7; D gene unclear. The V end lost 7 bases, the J end lost 2 bases, and 8 bases lay between the germline ends. The CDR3 consists of 12 residues. The germline V gene encodes CDR1 KGHDR and CDR2 SFDVKD.

The chain carries TRBV5-4 and TRBJ2-1; a weak D match, TRBD1 (6 bases). This CDR3 has 16 residues. The V gene lost 6 bases and the J gene lost 4 bases, with 20 bases spanning the gap. Germline V CDR1 and CDR2: SGHNT, YYREEE (reference sequence). This CDR3 reads CASTPGGGQAYNEQFF. CDR3 nucleotide sequence: TGTGCCAGCACCCCTGGGGGCGGCCAAGCGTACAATGAGCAGTTCTTC.

This chain connects TRBV13 to TRBJ1-4; D might be TRBD1 (6 bases). Germline values: CDR1 PRHDT, CDR2 FYEKMQ (reference sequence). The CDR3 totals 13 residues. The V and J ends lost 4 bases and 6 bases respectively, with 9 bases between them. The CDR3 reads CASSSYRDEKLFF. The DNA of the CDR3 is TGTGCCAGCAGCTCCTACAGGGATGAAAAACTGTTTTTT.

V and J are TRBV10-1 and TRBJ2-7, with D unresolved. The V end was cut by 2 bases, the J end by 2 bases, with 16 bases between. The length of the CDR3 is 16 residues. Germline loops: CDR1 WNHNN, CDR2 SYGVQD (reference sequence). CDR3 nucleotides: TGCGCCAGCAGTGAGAAGGACCCAACCTCAACCTACGAGCAGTACTTC. It codes for CASSEKDPTSTYEQYF.

V gene TRBV2 combines with J gene TRBJ2-5; maybe TRBD1 (5 bases). The CDR3 spans 12 residues. Germline lookup yields CDR1 SNHLY and CDR2 FYNNEI. Trimming pared 6 bases from V and 9 bases from J, leaving 14 bases between. The CDR3 DNA reads TGTGCCAGCAGGGAAAGACAGCCCTCCCAGTACTTC. It codes for CASRERQPSQYF.

The chain combines TRBV7-2 with TRBJ2-7; TRBD2 matches at 7 bases. The CDR3 runs 13 residues. The germline V gene has CDR1 SGHTA and CDR2 FQGNSA. V lost 4 bases to trimming and J lost 12 bases; unmatched junction nucleotides: 12. The CDR3 sequence is CASSSPGLGPSYF. The DNA for the CDR3 is TGTGCCAGCAGCTCCCCAGGACTAGGACCCTCGTACTTC.

The chain carries TRBV21-1 and TRBJ1-2; the table's TRBD1 call for D was not verified on the DNA. TRBV21-1 is assigned pseudogene status. The CDR3 length is 17 residues. The CDR3 DNA is TGTGCCAGCATTCACCAGGTCCCCAGCTATTCTAACTATGGCTACACCTTC. As protein: CASIHQVPSYSNYGYTF.

The genes are TRBV19 and TRBJ2-1, with D tentatively TRBD1 (6 bases). Germline V gives CDR1 LNHDA, CDR2 SQIVND (reference sequence). V lost 0 bases to trimming and J lost 6 bases, with 12 bases between them. The CDR3 contains 15 residues. The CDR3 protein is CASSIDPPGVNEQFF. CDR3 sequence (DNA): TGTGCCAGTAGTATAGACCCTCCAGGGGTCAATGAGCAGTTCTTC. The whole variable domain, filled in from reference TRBV19 and TRBJ2-1, reads DGGITQSPKYLFRKEGQNVTLSCEQNLNHDAMYWYRQDPGQGLRLIYYSQIVNDFQKGDIAEGYSVSREKKESFPLTVTSAQKNPTAFYLCASSIDPPGVNEQFFGPGTRLTVL.

The CDR3 nucleotides are TGTGCCACCAGTGTCCGAGACACTGGAAACACCATATATTTT. Its translation is CATSVRDTGNTIYF. The chain is built from TRBV24-1 and TRBJ1-3, with no clear D. Trimming took off 5 bases at V and 2 bases at J, with 9 bases between the two ends. Germline loops: CDR1 KGHDR, CDR2 SFDVKD. There are 14 residues in the CDR3.

Concerning this clone: The junction differs from germline at one of its ends, possibly a read error. The rearrangement links TRBV7-9 to TRBJ2-2, with TRBD1 matching over 9 bases. The CDR3 spans 15 residues. In germline, CDR1 is SEHNR, CDR2 FQNEAQ (reference sequence). In DNA, the CDR3 is TGTGCCAGCGGCTTGGACAGGGGTTTCGGCGGGGAGCTGTTTTTT. Translating it yields CASGLDRGFGGELFF.

This chain connects TRBV10-1 to TRBJ2-1, with 8 bases that match TRBD2. CDR3 length: 13 residues. The germline CDR1 and CDR2 sequences are WNHNN and SYGVQD (reference sequence). V was clipped by 3 bases and J by 7 bases; unmatched bases: 2. The CDR3 DNA reads TGCGCCAGCAGTGAAACTAGCGGTAATGAGCAGTTCTTC. Translated: CASSETSGNEQFF.

This sequence joins TRBV10-1 and TRBJ2-2, with 9 bases lining up with TRBD1. Germline V gives CDR1 WNHNN, CDR2 SYGVQD (reference sequence). The CDR3 is 14 residues long. Losses at the gene ends were 5 bases for V and 4 bases for J; bases not matched to a gene: 2. The CDR3 loop is CASSSTGGTGELFF. The CDR3 DNA reads TGCGCCAGCAGTTCGACAGGGGGCACCGGGGAGCTGTTTTTT.

This chain joins TRBV5-6 and TRBJ2-3; D call uncertain. V was trimmed by 6 bases and J by 8 bases, leaving 13 bases between them. The CDR3 consists of 12 residues. The germline V gene has CDR1 SGHDT and CDR2 YYEEEE. This CDR3 is CASTSFPATQYF. CDR3 nucleotide sequence: TGTGCCAGCACCTCATTCCCGGCTACGCAGTATTTT.